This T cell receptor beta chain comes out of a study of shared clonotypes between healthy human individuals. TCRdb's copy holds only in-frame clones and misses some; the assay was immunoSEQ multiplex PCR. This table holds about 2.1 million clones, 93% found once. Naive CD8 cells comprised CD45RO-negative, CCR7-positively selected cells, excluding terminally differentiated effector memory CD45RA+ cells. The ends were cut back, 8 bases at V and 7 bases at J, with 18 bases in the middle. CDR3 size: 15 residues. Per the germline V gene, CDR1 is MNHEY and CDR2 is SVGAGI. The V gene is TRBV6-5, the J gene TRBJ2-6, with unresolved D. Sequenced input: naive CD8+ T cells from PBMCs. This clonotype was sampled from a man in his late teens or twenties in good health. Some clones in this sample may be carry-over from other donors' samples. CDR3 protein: CASFTGSSFANVLTF. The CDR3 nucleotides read TGTGCCAGCTTTACGGGCTCTAGTTTCGCCAACGTCCTGACTTTC.